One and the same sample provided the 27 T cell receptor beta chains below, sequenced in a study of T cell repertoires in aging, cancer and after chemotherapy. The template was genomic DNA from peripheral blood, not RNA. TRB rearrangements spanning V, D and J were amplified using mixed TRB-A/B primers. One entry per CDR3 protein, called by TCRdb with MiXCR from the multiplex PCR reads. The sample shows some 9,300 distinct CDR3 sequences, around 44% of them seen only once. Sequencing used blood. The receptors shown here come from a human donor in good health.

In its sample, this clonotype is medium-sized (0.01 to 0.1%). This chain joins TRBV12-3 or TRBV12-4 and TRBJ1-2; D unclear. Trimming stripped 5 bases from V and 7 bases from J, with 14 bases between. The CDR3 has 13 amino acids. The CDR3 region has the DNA TGTGCCAGCAGTCCCGGGTCAGGAAGTGGCTACACCTTC. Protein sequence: CASSPGSGSGYTF.

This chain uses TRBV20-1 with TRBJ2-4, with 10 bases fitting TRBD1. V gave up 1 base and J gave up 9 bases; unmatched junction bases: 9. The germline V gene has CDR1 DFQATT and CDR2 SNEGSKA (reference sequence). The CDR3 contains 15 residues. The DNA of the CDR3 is TGCAGTGCTAGAGGGCCGGGACAGGGGTGGGTCATTCAGTACTTC. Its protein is CSARGPGQGWVIQYF.

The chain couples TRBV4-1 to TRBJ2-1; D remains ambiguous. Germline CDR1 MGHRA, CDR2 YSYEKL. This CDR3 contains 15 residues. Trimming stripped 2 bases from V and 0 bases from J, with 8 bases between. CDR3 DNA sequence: TGCGCCAGCAGCCAATCCGTAAGCTCCTACAATGAGCAGTTCTTC. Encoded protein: CASSQSVSSYNEQFF.

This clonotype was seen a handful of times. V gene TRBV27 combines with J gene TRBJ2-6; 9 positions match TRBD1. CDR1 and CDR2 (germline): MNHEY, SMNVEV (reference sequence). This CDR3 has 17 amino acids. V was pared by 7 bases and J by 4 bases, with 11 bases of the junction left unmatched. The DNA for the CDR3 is TGTGCCAGCACTAGTAGGGACAGGGCGAGAGGGGCCAACGTCCTGACTTTC. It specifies CASTSRDRARGANVLTF.

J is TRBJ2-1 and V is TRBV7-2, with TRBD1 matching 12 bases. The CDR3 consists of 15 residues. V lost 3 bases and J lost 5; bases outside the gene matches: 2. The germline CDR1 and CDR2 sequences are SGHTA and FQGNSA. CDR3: CASSFRDRGHNEQFF. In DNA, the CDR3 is TGTGCCAGCAGCTTCCGGGACAGGGGGCACAATGAGCAGTTCTTC.

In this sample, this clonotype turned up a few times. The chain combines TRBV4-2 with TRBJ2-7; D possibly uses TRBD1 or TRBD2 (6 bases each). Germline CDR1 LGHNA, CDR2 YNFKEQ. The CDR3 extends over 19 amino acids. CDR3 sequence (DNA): TGCGCCAGCAGCCAAGACGTCAAACGGGAACGGGACACCCGGGGGGAGCAGTACGTC. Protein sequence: CASSQDVKRERDTRGEQYV.

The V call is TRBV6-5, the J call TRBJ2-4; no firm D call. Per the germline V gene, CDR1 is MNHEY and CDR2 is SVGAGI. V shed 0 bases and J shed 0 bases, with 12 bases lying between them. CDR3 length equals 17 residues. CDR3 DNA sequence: TGTGCCAGCAGTTACTCGGGGAAAGGATTAGCCAAAAACATTCAGTACTTC. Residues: CASSYSGKGLAKNIQYF.

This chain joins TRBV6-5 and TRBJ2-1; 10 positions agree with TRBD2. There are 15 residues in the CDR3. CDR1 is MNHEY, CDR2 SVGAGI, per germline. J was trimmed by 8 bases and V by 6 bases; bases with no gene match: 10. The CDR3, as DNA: TGTGCCAGCAGCTTTCAGCGGGGGGGCATTGATGAGCAGTTCTTC. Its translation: CASSFQRGGIDEQFF.

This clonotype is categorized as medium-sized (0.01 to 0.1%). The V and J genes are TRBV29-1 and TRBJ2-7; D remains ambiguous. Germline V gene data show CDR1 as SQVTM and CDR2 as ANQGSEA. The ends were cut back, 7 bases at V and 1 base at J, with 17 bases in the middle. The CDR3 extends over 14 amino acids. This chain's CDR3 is CSASGGSRSYEQYF. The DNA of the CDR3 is TGCAGCGCCTCTGGCGGCAGCAGATCCTACGAGCAGTACTTC.

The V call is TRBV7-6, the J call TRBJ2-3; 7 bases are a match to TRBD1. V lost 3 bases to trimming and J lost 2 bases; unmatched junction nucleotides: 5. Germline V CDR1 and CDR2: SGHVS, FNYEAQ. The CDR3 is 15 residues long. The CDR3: CASSLGTATTDTQYF. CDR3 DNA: TGTGCCAGCAGCTTGGGGACAGCCACCACAGATACGCAGTATTTT.

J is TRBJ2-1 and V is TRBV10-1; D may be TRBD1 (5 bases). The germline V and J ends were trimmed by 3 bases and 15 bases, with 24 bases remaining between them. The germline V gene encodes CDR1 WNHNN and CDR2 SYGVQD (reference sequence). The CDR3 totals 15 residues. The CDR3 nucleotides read TGCGCCAGCAGTGACGGCCAGGGTCTTTCTCAAGGGCGGTTCTTC. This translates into CASSDGQGLSQGRFF.

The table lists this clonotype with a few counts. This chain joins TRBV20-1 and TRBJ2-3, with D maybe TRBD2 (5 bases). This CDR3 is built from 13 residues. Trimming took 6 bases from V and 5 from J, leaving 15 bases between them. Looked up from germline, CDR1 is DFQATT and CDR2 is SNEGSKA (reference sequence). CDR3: CSANTGVEDTQYF. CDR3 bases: TGCAGTGCCAATACCGGGGTGGAAGATACGCAGTATTTT.

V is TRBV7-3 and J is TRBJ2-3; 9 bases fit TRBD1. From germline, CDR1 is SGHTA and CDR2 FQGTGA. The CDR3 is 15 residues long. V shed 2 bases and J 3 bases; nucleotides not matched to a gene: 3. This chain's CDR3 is CASSLYGTGTDTQYF. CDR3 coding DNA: TGTGCCAGCAGCTTATACGGGACAGGGACAGATACGCAGTATTTT. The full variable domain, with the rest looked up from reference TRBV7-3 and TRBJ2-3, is GAGVSQTPSNKVTEKGKYVELRCDPISGHTALYWYRQSLGQGPEFLIYFQGTGAADDSGLPNDRFFAVRPEGSVSTLKIQRTERGDSAVYLCASSLYGTGTDTQYFGPGTRLTVL.

CDR3 loop: CASSYRPQGPNYGYTF. CDR3 in DNA: TGTGCCAGCAGTTACAGGCCACAGGGACCTAACTATGGCTACACCTTC. J is TRBJ1-2 and V is TRBV6-6; tentatively, D is TRBD1 (6 bases). The CDR3 spans 16 residues. The V gene's germline CDR1 is MNHNY and CDR2 SVGAGI (reference sequence). V was cut by 2 bases and J by 0 bases, with 13 bases left in between.

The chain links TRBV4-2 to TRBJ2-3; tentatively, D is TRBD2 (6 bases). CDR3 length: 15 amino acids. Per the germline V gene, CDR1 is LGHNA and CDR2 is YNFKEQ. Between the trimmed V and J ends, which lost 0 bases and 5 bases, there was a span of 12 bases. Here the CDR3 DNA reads TGTGCCAGCAGCCAAGATTTACGGCGGGGAGATACGCAGTATTTT. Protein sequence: CASSQDLRRGDTQYF.

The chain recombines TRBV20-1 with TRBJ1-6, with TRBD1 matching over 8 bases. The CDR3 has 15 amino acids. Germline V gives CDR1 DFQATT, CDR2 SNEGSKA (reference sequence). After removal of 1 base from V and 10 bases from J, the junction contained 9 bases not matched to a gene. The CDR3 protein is CSARGLQGVKSPLHF. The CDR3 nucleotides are TGCAGTGCTAGAGGGTTACAGGGGGTAAAATCACCCCTCCACTTT.

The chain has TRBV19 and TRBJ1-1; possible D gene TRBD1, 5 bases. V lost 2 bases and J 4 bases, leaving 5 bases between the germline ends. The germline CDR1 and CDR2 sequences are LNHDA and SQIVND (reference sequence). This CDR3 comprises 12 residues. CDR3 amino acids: CASSIRGTEAFF. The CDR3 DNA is TGTGCCAGTAGTATAAGGGGCACTGAAGCTTTCTTT.

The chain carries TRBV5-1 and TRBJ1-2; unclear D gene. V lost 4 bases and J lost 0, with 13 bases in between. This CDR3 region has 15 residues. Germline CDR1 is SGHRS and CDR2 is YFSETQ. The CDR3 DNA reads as TGCGCCAGCAGCGATTCGGACGGAGCTAACTATGGCTACACCTTC. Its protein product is CASSDSDGANYGYTF.

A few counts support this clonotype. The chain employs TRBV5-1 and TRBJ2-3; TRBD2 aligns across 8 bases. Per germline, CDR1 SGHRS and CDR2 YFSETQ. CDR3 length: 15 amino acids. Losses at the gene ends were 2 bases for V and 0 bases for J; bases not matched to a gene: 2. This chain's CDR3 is CASSLIAGSTDTQYF. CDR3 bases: TGCGCCAGCAGCTTAATAGCGGGGAGCACAGATACGCAGTATTTT.

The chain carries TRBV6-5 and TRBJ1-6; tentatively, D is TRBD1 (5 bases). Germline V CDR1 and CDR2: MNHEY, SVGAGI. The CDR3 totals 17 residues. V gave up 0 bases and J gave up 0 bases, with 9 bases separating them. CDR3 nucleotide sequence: TGTGCCAGCAGTTACTCGGGGGTGAGCTCCTATAATTCACCCCTCCACTTT. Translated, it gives CASSYSGVSSYNSPLHF.

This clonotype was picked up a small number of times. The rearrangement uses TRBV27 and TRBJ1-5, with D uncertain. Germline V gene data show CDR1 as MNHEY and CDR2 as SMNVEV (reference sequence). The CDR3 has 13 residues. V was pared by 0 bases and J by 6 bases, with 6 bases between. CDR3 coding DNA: TGTGCCAGCAGTTTATCGTGGGTTCAGCCCCAGCATTTT. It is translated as CASSLSWVQPQHF.

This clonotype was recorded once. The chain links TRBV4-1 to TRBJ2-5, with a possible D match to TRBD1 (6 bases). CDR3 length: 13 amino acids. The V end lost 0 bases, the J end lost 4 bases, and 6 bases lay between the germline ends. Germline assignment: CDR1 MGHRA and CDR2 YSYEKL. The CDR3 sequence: CASSQDRGETQYF. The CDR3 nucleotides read TGCGCCAGCAGCCAAGACAGGGGAGAGACCCAGTACTTC.

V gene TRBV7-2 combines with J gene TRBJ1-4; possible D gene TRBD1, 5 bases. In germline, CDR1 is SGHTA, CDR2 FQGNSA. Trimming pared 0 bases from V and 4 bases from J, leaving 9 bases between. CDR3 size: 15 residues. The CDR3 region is CASSLARGNNEKLFF. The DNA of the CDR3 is TGTGCCAGCAGCTTAGCGCGGGGGAATAATGAAAAACTGTTTTTT.

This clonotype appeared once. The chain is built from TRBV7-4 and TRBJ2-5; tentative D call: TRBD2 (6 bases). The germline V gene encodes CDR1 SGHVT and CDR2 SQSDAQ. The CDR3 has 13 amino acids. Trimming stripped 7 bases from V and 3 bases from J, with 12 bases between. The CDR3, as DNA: TGTGCCAGCATGCGCCCGGGGGAAGAGACCCAGTACTTC. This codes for CASMRPGEETQYF.

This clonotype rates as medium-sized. CDR3 in amino acids: CASSLSYSYDQPQHF. In nucleotides, the CDR3 is TGTGCCAGCAGTTTATCGTACAGTTACGATCAGCCCCAGCATTTT. This rearrangement joins TRBV27 to TRBJ1-5; no reliable D call. The germline V and J ends were trimmed by 0 bases and 5 bases, with 11 bases remaining between them. The CDR3 is made up of 15 amino acids. The germline CDR1 and CDR2 sequences are MNHEY and SMNVEV (reference sequence).

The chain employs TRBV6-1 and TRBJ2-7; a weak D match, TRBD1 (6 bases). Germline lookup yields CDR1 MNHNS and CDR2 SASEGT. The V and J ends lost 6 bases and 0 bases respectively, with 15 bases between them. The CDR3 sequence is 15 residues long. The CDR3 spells CASSVAQGSSYEQYV. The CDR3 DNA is TGTGCCAGCAGCGTTGCCCAGGGGAGCTCCTACGAGCAGTACGTC.

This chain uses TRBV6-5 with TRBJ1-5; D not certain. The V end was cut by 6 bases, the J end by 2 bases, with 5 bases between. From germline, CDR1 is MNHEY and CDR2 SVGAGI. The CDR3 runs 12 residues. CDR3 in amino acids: CASRQGNQPQHF. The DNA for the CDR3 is TGTGCCAGCAGACAAGGCAATCAGCCCCAGCATTTT.